The TCR beta chain described here comes from a study of blood T cell repertoires in COVID-19. Study overall: Specimens from acute and convalescent COVID-19 originated in the United States, Italy and Spain.

This CDR3 is built from 15 residues. The V and J ends lost 2 bases and 4 bases respectively, with 14 bases between them. Germline V gene sequence: CDR1 LGHDT, CDR2 YNNKEL (reference sequence). Only in-frame clones appear in the TCRdb table, and some are missing; sequencing was by immunoSEQ multiplex PCR. The sample lists 250,000 to 350,000 clones, roughly 90% occurring once. Those who participated ranged in age from roughly 18 to 95 years and resided in approximately 23 US areas. Assignment of participants to cohorts was predicated upon participant-reported clinical history. Two negative PCRs, clearance, or symptom resolution had been documented for recovered Cohort 3 donors.

Material for sequencing was PBMCs or T cells enriched from blood (not recorded which). The TCR sequence derives from a man between 60 and 70 years old who had recovered from COVID-19. The J gene is TRBJ2-5, the V gene TRBV3-1 (or the pseudogene TRBV3-2), with a weak D call TRBD1 (5 bases). In nucleotides, the CDR3 is TGTGCCAGCAGCCAAAGGTCAGGGTTCGGAGAGACCCAGTACTTC. Translated: CASSQRSGFGETQYF.